This T cell receptor (beta chain) derives from a study of cytotoxic CD8 clonotypes in ibrutinib-treated CLL. Study outcomes and limitations: There were few public clonotypes, and on treatment they contracted or stayed stable. Baseline clonality exceeded age-matched healthy donors and tracked circulating CD8+ T-cell counts.

Measured with immunoSEQ multiplex PCR; TCRdb has only the in-frame clones, and not every one. The data contain 200,000 or so clones, roughly three quarters of them seen just once; the ten biggest clones take up about an eighth. Details on this clone: Its antigen remains unknown.

The source of this sequence is a human donor with chronic lymphocytic leukemia. The sequenced sample was PBMCs, obtained after 12 months of ibrutinib treatment.

The CDR3, as DNA: TGTGCCAGTCAGTCTGGCAGGGACACTGAAGCTTTCTTT. Its translation: CASQSGRDTEAFF. The chain joins TRBV19 to TRBJ1-1; D possibly corresponds to TRBD1 (5 bases). V was pared by 8 bases and J by 3 bases, with 13 bases between. CDR1 is LNHDA, CDR2 SQIVND, per germline (reference sequence). This CDR3 spans 13 amino acids.